Shown below are 23 T cell receptor beta chains from a single sample sequenced in a study of blood T cell repertoires in COVID-19. Measured with immunoSEQ multiplex PCR; TCRdb has only the in-frame clones, and not every one. The repertoire consists of around 500,000 clones, with approximately 83% occurring once and the leading ten covering more than 3%. The sequenced sample was peripheral blood. The receptors were sampled from a human donor in a cohort sampled during active COVID-19.

This sequence joins TRBV29-1 and TRBJ1-6; tentatively, D is TRBD1 (6 bases). The CDR3 is 13 amino acids. V was shortened by 5 bases and J by 5 bases, with 10 bases between the two germline ends. Germline CDR1 is SQVTM and CDR2 is ANQGSEA. The CDR3 DNA sequence: TGCAGCGTTAAGACAGGAAATAATTCACCCCTCCACTTT. Protein: CSVKTGNNSPLHF. Looking up the rest from reference TRBV29-1 and TRBJ1-6 gives the full variable domain: SAVISQKPSRDICQRGTSLTIQCQVDSQVTMMFWYRQQPGQSLTLIATANQGSEATYESGFVIDKFPISRPNLTFSTLTVSNMSPEDSSIYLCSVKTGNNSPLHFGNGTRLTVT.

The genes are TRBV11-2 and TRBJ2-2, with 13 bases that match TRBD2. The V segment lost 5 bases and the J segment 5 bases; nucleotides outside the gene matches: 2. Germline lookup yields CDR1 SGHAT and CDR2 FQNNGV. This CDR3 region has 15 residues. CDR3 DNA sequence: TGTGCCAGCAGCCGGACTAGCGGGAGTACCGGGGAGCTGTTTTTT. Its translation is CASSRTSGSTGELFF.

The chain links TRBV7-9 to TRBJ2-7; D is uncertain. Between the trimmed V and J ends, which lost 4 bases and 1 base, there was a span of 5 bases. Germline CDR1 and CDR2: SEHNR and FQNEAQ (reference sequence). This CDR3 contains 12 residues. The CDR3 loop is CASSSVSYEQYF. The CDR3 nucleotides are TGTGCCAGCAGCTCGGTGTCCTACGAGCAGTACTTC.

This clone was found a few times. This sequence joins TRBV24-1 and TRBJ2-5; a possible D gene is TRBD1 (6 bases). V was clipped by 9 bases and J by 2 bases, with 9 bases between them. The CDR3 is made up of 12 amino acids. Per germline, CDR1 KGHDR and CDR2 SFDVKD. The CDR3 here is CATGTPQETQYF. The CDR3 coding sequence is TGTGCCACCGGGACACCACAAGAGACCCAGTACTTC.

This chain connects TRBV28 to TRBJ2-3; possibly TRBD2 for D (6 bases). Trimming removed 7 bases at V and 1 base at J, with 21 bases between. CDR1 is MDHEN, CDR2 SYDVKM, per germline. CDR3 size: 17 residues. The CDR3 nucleotides are TGTGCCAGCAAGGGCCTACTTGGAGGGCGCGGCACAGATACGCAGTATTTT. It yields the protein CASKGLLGGRGTDTQYF.

Turning to this clone: Different DNA sequences within this sample yield the same CDR3. The chain couples TRBV5-4 to TRBJ1-2; no reliable D call. The CDR3 is made up of 15 amino acids. The V end lost 2 bases, the J end lost 0 bases, and 11 bases lay between the germline ends. In germline, CDR1 is SGHNT, CDR2 YYREEE (reference sequence). The DNA of the CDR3 is TGTGCCAGCAGCTTAGCCAGAGGAACTAACTATGGCTACACCTTC. This gives the protein CASSLARGTNYGYTF.

The rearrangement uses TRBV5-1 and TRBJ2-3; 7 bases agree with TRBD1. This CDR3 is built from 15 residues. Germline lookup yields CDR1 SGHRS and CDR2 YFSETQ. V gave up 4 bases and J gave up 2 bases; unmatched junction bases: 7. The CDR3 region is CASSIITGDTDTQYF. The CDR3 DNA is TGCGCCAGCAGCATAATCACAGGGGACACAGATACGCAGTATTTT.

The chain has TRBV14 and TRBJ2-2; possibly TRBD1 for D (5 bases). V dropped 2 bases and J dropped 2 bases, with 15 bases sitting between them. Germline V gives CDR1 SGHDN, CDR2 FVKESK. The CDR3 runs to 17 residues. CDR3 DNA: TGTGCCAGCAGCCAATTCTCCCAGGGCCTAAACACCGGGGAGCTGTTTTTT. Translation gives CASSQFSQGLNTGELFF.

The chain joins TRBV11-3 to TRBJ2-7; D is possibly TRBD2 (6 bases). The CDR3 is 15 residues long. Trimming stripped 5 bases from V and 0 bases from J, with 14 bases between. Germline V gives CDR1 SGHNT, CDR2 YENEEA. CDR3 sequence reads: CASSRGDGSSYEQYF. The CDR3 region has the DNA TGTGCCAGCAGCCGCGGGGACGGGAGCTCCTACGAGCAGTACTTC.

Only one count was recorded for this clone. The rearrangement links TRBV6-5 to TRBJ1-2, with D unclear. V lost 7 bases to trimming and J lost 2 bases, with 17 bases between them. Germline V gives CDR1 MNHEY, CDR2 SVGAGI. The CDR3 covers 15 residues. CDR3 sequence reads: CASINGGRTNYGYTF. The CDR3 nucleotides read TGTGCCAGCATCAACGGAGGAAGAACCAACTATGGCTACACCTTC.

This clone turned up a few times. The chain is built from TRBV6-6 and TRBJ2-7; tentative D call: TRBD1 (5 bases). The V gene lost 4 bases and the J gene lost 3 bases, with 10 bases spanning the gap. CDR3 size: 13 residues. Germline-derived CDR1 and CDR2 are MNHNY and SVGAGI (reference sequence). The CDR3 loop reads CASSSKGDYEQYF. The CDR3 nucleotides are TGTGCCAGCAGTTCCAAAGGGGACTACGAGCAGTACTTC.

In this sample, this clone turned up a few times. V gene TRBV30 combines with J gene TRBJ1-2; D gene ambiguous. The CDR3 extends over 14 amino acids. V lost 0 bases and J 7 bases, leaving 15 bases between the germline ends. In germline, CDR1 is GTSNPN, CDR2 SVGIG (reference sequence). The CDR3 DNA reads as TGTGCCTGGAGTGTACAAACACCAGGACTTGGCTACACCTTC. This encodes CAWSVQTPGLGYTF.

J is TRBJ1-1 and V is TRBV7-9, with 8 bases aligning to TRBD1. Unmatched junction bases numbered 5, after V lost 4 bases and J lost 7 bases. The germline gives CDR1 SEHNR, CDR2 FQNEAQ (reference sequence). The CDR3 spans 13 residues. The DNA for the CDR3 is TGTGCCAGCAGCTACGGGACAGGTCGTGAAGCTTTCTTT. Its protein is CASSYGTGREAFF.

V is TRBV7-9 and J is TRBJ2-7, with 9 positions matching TRBD1. The CDR3 contains 15 residues. Germline trimming cut 3 bases from V and 5 bases from J; bases unmatched to any gene: 8. CDR1 and CDR2 from the germline V gene are SEHNR and FQNEAQ (reference sequence). CDR3 residues: CASSFFRQGEDEQYF. In DNA, the CDR3 is TGTGCCAGCAGCTTCTTCCGACAGGGGGAGGACGAGCAGTACTTC.

This chain connects TRBV19 to TRBJ2-3, with TRBD2 matching 8 bases. With V trimmed by 3 bases and J by 0 bases, 11 bases remained unmatched. CDR1 is LNHDA, CDR2 SQIVND, per germline (reference sequence). The CDR3 consists of 18 residues. The CDR3 region is CASSMAWSLAGSTDTQYF. CDR3 in DNA: TGTGCCAGTAGTATGGCTTGGTCCCTAGCGGGTAGCACAGATACGCAGTATTTT.

CDR3: CASSVGMGVETQYF. CDR3 DNA sequence: TGTGCCAGCAGCGTAGGAATGGGAGTTGAGACCCAGTACTTC. The rearrangement joins TRBV9 to TRBJ2-5; possible D gene TRBD2, 5 bases. Trimming shortened V by 0 bases and J by 5 bases, and 11 bases separated the two germline ends. Germline V CDR1 and CDR2: SGDLS, YYNGEE. This CDR3 is built from 14 residues.

For this clone: At the DNA level, this CDR3 is encoded by other sequences in the same sample as well. The V and J genes are TRBV6-5 and TRBJ2-7, with TRBD1 matching over 7 bases. The length of the CDR3 is 14 residues. V lost 0 bases to trimming and J lost 3 bases; unmatched junction nucleotides: 2. Germline CDR1 reads MNHEY; CDR2 reads SVGAGI. The CDR3 nucleotides read TGTGCCAGCAGTTACTCAAGACAGGGCTACGAGCAGTACTTC. Residues: CASSYSRQGYEQYF.

The gene calls are TRBV7-2 and TRBJ2-7; 9 bases line up with TRBD2. Germline assignment: CDR1 SGHTA and CDR2 FQGNSA. The J segment lost 2 bases and the V segment lost 5 bases, leaving 4 bases of the junction unmatched. CDR3 size: 14 residues. The CDR3 protein is CASSPASGTYEQYF. The CDR3 DNA sequence: TGTGCCAGCAGCCCAGCTAGCGGGACCTACGAGCAGTACTTC.

This chain connects TRBV11-2 to TRBJ1-1; D remains unclear. The length of the CDR3 is 14 residues. Germline V gene data show CDR1 as SGHAT and CDR2 as FQNNGV. Trimming removed 1 base from V and 0 bases from J, with 6 bases in between. The CDR3: CASSLGQMNTEAFF. CDR3 in DNA: TGTGCCAGCAGCTTAGGGCAGATGAACACTGAAGCTTTCTTT.

This clone is a singleton in its sample. This rearrangement joins TRBV9 to TRBJ1-1; weak D call: TRBD1 (5 bases). Trimming stripped 4 bases from V and 1 base from J, with 8 bases between. The length of the CDR3 is 13 residues. Germline CDR1 reads SGDLS; CDR2 reads YYNGEE. The CDR3, as DNA: TGTGCCAGCAGCTATACAGGGAACACTGAAGCTTTCTTT. It translates to CASSYTGNTEAFF.

The CDR3: CSVKETGGGKLFF. The CDR3 nucleotides are TGCAGCGTTAAGGAAACAGGGGGGGGAAAACTGTTTTTT. The chain carries TRBV29-1 and TRBJ1-4; 8 positions agree with TRBD1. The CDR3 spans 13 residues. CDR1 is SQVTM, CDR2 ANQGSEA, per germline. V dropped 5 bases and J dropped 10; count of bases not matched to a gene: 9.

The chain joins TRBV7-8 to TRBJ2-5; TRBD1 is a possible D gene (5 bases). Looked up from germline, CDR1 is SGHVS and CDR2 is FQNEAQ. V lost 5 bases and J lost 4, with 14 bases in between. The CDR3 loop spans 14 amino acids. The CDR3 coding sequence is TGTGCCAGCAGCCGTTTAGGACACCTAGAGACCCAGTACTTC. Amino acid sequence: CASSRLGHLETQYF.

The chain has TRBV7-8 and TRBJ1-4, with 7 bases fitting TRBD1. From germline, CDR1 is SGHVS and CDR2 FQNEAQ. The CDR3 spans 18 residues. J lost 0 bases, V lost 4 bases, and 11 bases had no gene match. CDR3 bases: TGTGCCAGCAGCTCTAACCGGGACAGACATGCAACTAATGAAAAACTGTTTTTT. Encoded protein: CASSSNRDRHATNEKLFF. Based on the CDR3 plus reference TRBV7-8 and TRBJ1-4, the full variable domain is GAGVSQSPRYKVAKRGQDVALRCDPISGHVSLFWYQQALGQGPEFLTYFQNEAQLDKSGLPSDRFFAERPEGSVSTLKIQRTQQEDSAVYLCASSSNRDRHATNEKLFFGSGTQLSVL.